This T cell receptor (beta chain) was sequenced during a study of T cell responses to AZD1222 COVID-19 vaccine. The germline CDR1 and CDR2 sequences are SGHNT and YYREEE (reference sequence). The CDR3 extends over 14 amino acids. V dropped 9 bases and J dropped 0 bases, with 16 bases sitting between them. Some clones are missing from TCRdb's copy, which holds only in-frame ones; the method was immunoSEQ multiplex PCR. The table shows some 170,000 clones, with under 95% occurring only once. This clone was observed once. The origin of this receptor is an adult who received the AZD1222 COVID-19 vaccine. Here the sequenced sample was peripheral blood, taken 28 days after the second AZD1222 dose. The chain couples TRBV5-4 to TRBJ2-7; TRBD2 might be the D (6 bases). Here the CDR3 DNA reads TGTGCCACCTCGGGGGACGCAAGCTCCTACGAGCAGTACTTC. This sequence encodes CATSGDASSYEQYF.